This note documents a single TCR beta chain sequence. This receptor's antigen is unknown. No much larger clone exists at a distance of one base, and base qualities are not known. The CDR3 runs 13 amino acids, cysteine and phenylalanine included. Only the CDR3 DNA stays, 39 bases, in frame from base 1. V and J are truncated by 3 bases and 7 bases respectively, leaving an intervening sequence of 10 bases. As encoded in the germline V gene (reference sequence), CDR1 is LNHDA while CDR2 is SQIVND. TCR CDR3 regions were amplified from genomic DNA by multiplex PCR using the deep immunoSEQ assay. For each cell subset, the extracted genomic DNA was distributed evenly across all wells of several immunoSEQ 96-well plates, and each plate served as one replicate. For sorted subsets, approximately 210 ng genomic DNA, equal to 30,000 to 35,000 T cell genomes, was loaded into each replicate PCR. Purified libraries were measured with a Qubit 3.0 fluorometer, size-checked on a Bioanalyzer 2100, and measured again with the KAPA Library Quantification kit. Every immunoSEQ 96-well plate was sequenced on a separate single-read 150-cycle Illumina NextSeq 550 flow cell. Processing in the source paper ran as follows. The immunoSEQ output contained only junctional sequences without quality scores, so filtering could not match that applied to full-length reads. Sequences were annotated with PyIR, a Python wrapper for IgBLAST v1.9, and V/J genes and CDR3 were assigned using IMGT germline references. Reads were filtered out if the reads had weak V/J assignments (E-value above 1e-6), no CDR3, stop codons, out-of-frame junctions, or ambiguous translated residues. V3J clonotypes were defined as sequences sharing an identical inferred V gene, J gene, and CDR3 amino acid sequence. Percentage overlap between repertoires was computed as shared unique clonotypes divided by the size of the smaller repertoire. RTK rarefaction, the Chao1 estimator, and Recon v2.1 estimates of unobserved clonotypes were used to assess repertoire richness. Generation probabilities were computed with OLGA for all TCRbeta clonotypes obtained by the gDNA method from several donors. What TCRdb holds here is the immuneACCESS table cut down to in-frame rearrangements. Part of the clones is not present; checked against another copy, under half of the missing clones reflect an unresolved V gene, and the others are unexplained. That table supplies the V and J calls and clone size; D and trimming were determined from the DNA. Counted in this sample were about 2.1 million clones; approximately 94% of them appeared once. Together, the top ten hold about 1.8% of the sample.

The source of the sample is a study of shared clonotypes between healthy human individuals (dated by TCRdb to 2020 to 2021). For context, the study as a whole: The cohort included a few men and a couple of women between 18 and 49 years of age. For each donor, CD4 naive and CD4 memory were each run on three plates, CD8 naive on two plates, and CD8 memory on one plate. Blood TCR repertoires of several healthy adults were deeply sequenced to estimate repertoire size and the extent of clonotype sharing between individuals. Libraries were prepared and TCR repertoires were sequenced by different laboratories using diverse techniques, in order to increase sequencing depth and limit assay-specific biases. Between about 0.8 and 9 billion PBMCs per donor were obtained by leukapheresis. The paper as a whole reports these results and caveats: Clonotypes shared by all four sorted-subset donors showed higher generation probabilities than non-shared clonotypes. When four donors were compared, the shared fraction of clonotypes was about 5.5% for naive CD4, around 3.6% for naive CD8, 2% to 2.5% for memory CD4, and less than 0.45% for memory CD8. Pairwise subsampling indicated that sequencing depth was expected to affect the degree of clonotype sharing among donors. Because the study included a small number of donors, the genetic and exposure-history diversity represented was limited. Rarefaction of sorted-subset datasets indicated incomplete sequencing despite the large sequencing depth. Estimated clonotype richness was generally larger for naive than for memory subsets. Sampling was restricted to blood, and TCR repertoires in tissues likely differ from the TCR repertoires found in blood.

For the CD8 naive samples, CD45RO-negative cells were positively selected for CCR7, yielding a CD45RA+CCR7+ population from which TemRA cells were excluded. Donors were healthy HIV-negative adults with no recently reported acute infections or vaccinations. Every donor was a Caucasian adult residing in Nashville, Tennessee, USA. Blood was collected by leukapheresis, and PBMCs were isolated by Ficoll-Histopaque density gradient centrifugation and then cryopreserved in liquid nitrogen vapor phase. Analytical flow cytometry was used to check the purity and quantity of every magnetically sorted T cell population. Each sorted fraction had its genomic DNA isolated and then quantified by UV absorbance on a Nanodrop 2000c.

The material sequenced was naive CD8+ T cells from PBMCs. Read against the paper, the sample's cell subset or site label means: CD45RA+CCR7+. The V and J segments used are TRBV19 and TRBJ2-1; TRBD2 might be the D gene, on 5 matching bases. This TCR came from a man aged 18 to 29 in good health. Some clones in this sample may be carry-over from other donors' samples. The CDR3 has the sequence CASSMGRTNEQFF. The DNA reads TGTGCCAGTAGTATGGGCCGGACTAATGAGCAGTTCTTC.